A selection of T cell receptor beta chains follows, all from one sample in a study of multiple sclerosis patients with progressive multifocal leukoencephalopathy. Some clones are missing from TCRdb's copy, which holds only in-frame ones; the method was immunoSEQ multiplex PCR. The table has approximately 31,000 clones, 89% seen once. Specimen: PBMCs. The receptor set was obtained from a human donor with multiple sclerosis. Each CDR3 is given with its conserved first and last residue. Fields, in order: D gene, clone size, V gene, J gene, CDR3 length, CDR3 protein, CDR3 DNA. A D gene is named only where the DNA matches it firmly. Expanded clones get a size class; other rows say once, few or many, or leave the size out.

>TRBD2|NA|TRBV5-1|TRBJ2-3|15
CASSPGRAGADTQYF
TGCGCCAGCAGCCCCGGTAGAGCGGGAGCAGATACGCAGTATTTT
>NA|NA|TRBV29-1|TRBJ2-7|14
CSVLAADFTGEQYF
TGCAGCGTCCTAGCCGCGGATTTTACGGGCGAGCAGTACTTC
>NA|NA|TRBV19|TRBJ2-7|14
CASSMGGQAYEQYF
TGTGCCAGTAGTATGGGCGGCCAAGCCTACGAGCAGTACTTC
>NA|NA|TRBV11-2|TRBJ2-7|14
CASSLASGGYEQYF
TGTGCCAGCAGCTTAGCGAGCGGCGGGTACGAGCAGTACTTC
>NA|NA|TRBV2|TRBJ2-3|14
CASRDGTSTDTQYF
TGTGCCAGCCGGGACGGGACTAGCACAGATACGCAGTATTTT
>NA|NA|TRBV7-3|TRBJ2-2|15
CASSPGRGHTGELFF
TGTGCCAGCAGCCCAGGGAGGGGGCATACCGGGGAGCTGTTTTTT
>TRBD1|NA|TRBV5-8|TRBJ1-5|14
CASSGQGNNQPQHF
TGTGCCAGCAGCGGACAGGGCAACAATCAGCCCCAGCATTTT
>TRBD2|NA|TRBV6-6|TRBJ2-7|15
CASSRGLADSYEQYF
TGTGCCAGCAGCCGGGGACTAGCGGACTCCTACGAGCAGTACTTC
>NA|NA|TRBV6-4|TRBJ2-2|13
CASAEDETGELFF
TGTGCCAGCGCAGAGGACGAGACCGGGGAGCTGTTTTTT
>NA|NA|TRBV25-1|TRBJ1-4|14
CASSAGTVNEKLFF
TGTGCCAGCAGTGCCGGGACGGTCAATGAAAAACTGTTTTTT
>TRBD1|NA|TRBV28|TRBJ2-2|15
CASTPGGDITGELFF
TGTGCCAGCACGCCAGGGGGCGACATCACCGGGGAGCTGTTTTTT
>TRBD1|NA|TRBV7-6|TRBJ2-3|17
CASSLGRRDRTTDTQYF
TGTGCCAGCAGCTTAGGGCGCCGGGACAGGACGACAGATACGCAGTATTTT
>NA|NA|TRBV28|TRBJ1-2|15
CASSFIFGNNYGYTF
TGTGCCAGCAGTTTCATATTCGGTAATAACTATGGCTACACCTTC
>NA|NA|TRBV5-6|TRBJ1-5|12
CASSSQNQPQHF
TGTGCCAGCAGCTCGCAGAATCAGCCCCAGCATTTT
>NA|NA|TRBV5-1|TRBJ1-1|14
CASNSNARGAEAFF
TGCGCCAGCAACTCCAACGCGAGAGGTGCTGAAGCTTTCTTT
>NA|NA|TRBV4-3|TRBJ1-1|14
CASSPVERDTEAFF
TGCGCCAGCAGCCCAGTGGAGAGGGACACTGAAGCTTTCTTT
>NA|NA|TRBV29-1|TRBJ1-1|12
CSVDWGDGMAFF
TGCAGCGTTGACTGGGGGGATGGAATGGCTTTCTTT
>NA|NA|TRBV9|TRBJ2-6|14
CASSESSGANVLTF
TGTGCCAGCAGCGAAAGCTCTGGGGCCAACGTCCTGACTTTC
>NA|NA|TRBV27|TRBJ1-2|16
CASSLHGTAMVYGYTF
TGTGCCAGCAGTTTACACGGGACGGCTATGGTTTATGGCTACACCTTC
>NA|NA|TRBV6-4|TRBJ1-1|11
CASSDGASAFF
TGTGCCAGCAGTGACGGGGCGTCAGCTTTCTTT
>NA|NA|TRBV5-1|TRBJ2-1|15
CASSLAAGSYNEQFF
TGCGCCAGCAGCTTGGCGGCAGGGTCCTACAATGAGCAGTTCTTC
>TRBD1|NA|TRBV28|TRBJ1-2|14
CASSADRLGYGYTF
TGTGCCAGCAGTGCGGACAGGCTAGGGTATGGCTACACCTTC
>NA|NA|TRBV5-6|TRBJ1-5|14
CASSSGYSNQPQHF
TGTGCCAGCAGCTCAGGGTATAGCAATCAGCCCCAGCATTTT
>NA|NA|TRBV27|TRBJ1-4|15
CASSLYWGTNEKLFF
TGTGCCAGCAGTTTATACTGGGGGACGAACGAGAAACTGTTTTTT
>NA|few|TRBV27|TRBJ2-3|15
CASSPYLMPTDTQYF
TGTGCCAGCAGTCCCTATCTTATGCCCACAGATACGCAGTATTTT
>NA|NA|TRBV6-1|TRBJ2-7|13
CASSEGVPYEQYF
TGTGCCAGCAGTGAAGGAGTACCCTACGAGCAGTACTTC
>NA|NA|TRBV27|TRBJ2-7|14
CASSSPGTLYEQYF
TGTGCCAGCAGTTCCCCCGGGACCCTCTACGAGCAGTACTTC
>NA|NA|TRBV7-9|TRBJ2-1|12
CASSLKAPEQFF
TGTGCCAGCAGCTTAAAGGCACCCGAGCAGTTCTTC
>TRBD2|NA|TRBV5-6|TRBJ2-1|13
CATKLAGGGEQFF
TGTGCCACCAAACTAGCGGGAGGGGGTGAGCAGTTCTTC
>NA|NA|TRBV7-3|TRBJ2-3|13
CASSQGHPDTQYF
TGTGCCAGCAGCCAGGGACACCCAGATACGCAGTATTTT
>NA|NA|TRBV9|TRBJ2-7|15
CASSAGTGQTYEQYF
TGTGCCAGCAGCGCCGGGACTGGCCAAACCTACGAGCAGTACTTC
>NA|NA|TRBV6-4|TRBJ2-1|15
CASSDSGWGGNEQFF
TGTGCCAGCAGTGACTCGGGGTGGGGCGGCAATGAGCAGTTCTTC
>TRBD1|NA|TRBV6-5|TRBJ1-1|15
CASSMDRGRETEAFF
TGTGCCAGCAGTATGGACAGGGGTAGAGAAACTGAAGCTTTCTTT
>NA|NA|TRBV15|TRBJ1-2|16
CATLGAGFPSDYGYTF
TGTGCCACCCTAGGTGCGGGATTTCCTTCGGACTATGGCTACACCTTC
>NA|NA|TRBV28|TRBJ2-1|16
CASTPGIWQGRNEQFF
TGTGCCAGCACCCCGGGGATCTGGCAGGGGAGGAATGAGCAGTTCTTC
>NA|NA|TRBV27|TRBJ1-2|13
CASSLRGYYGYTF
TGTGCCAGCAGTTTAAGGGGGTACTATGGCTACACCTTC
>TRBD1|NA|TRBV27|TRBJ1-2|14
CASSSGGENYGYTF
TGTGCCAGCAGCTCAGGGGGCGAGAACTATGGCTACACCTTC
>NA|NA|TRBV7-2|TRBJ2-1|15
CASSFGGAFGNEQFF
TGTGCCAGCAGCTTTGGGGGGGCTTTCGGCAATGAGCAGTTCTTC
>NA|NA|TRBV6-1|TRBJ2-7|14
CASTETGLAYEQYF
TGTGCCAGCACCGAAACGGGCCTCGCCTACGAGCAGTACTTC
>TRBD2|few|TRBV27|TRBJ2-3|16
CASSLGTSGTTDTQYF
TGTGCCAGCAGTTTAGGGACTAGCGGGACCACAGATACGCAGTATTTT
>NA|NA|TRBV4-1|TRBJ2-1|16
CASSQDTGFSYNEQFF
TGCGCCAGCAGCCAAGATACAGGTTTCTCCTACAATGAGCAGTTCTTC
>NA|NA|TRBV6-6|TRBJ1-4|14
CASSYVGVGEKLFF
TGTGCCAGCAGTTACGTGGGGGTCGGAGAAAAACTGTTTTTT
>NA|NA|TRBV25-1|TRBJ1-3|18
CASSECLLDRNSGNTIYF
TGTGCCAGCAGTGAATGTCTCCTAGACCGTAACTCTGGAAACACCATATATTTT
>NA|NA|TRBV19|TRBJ1-3|17
CASSMRGIPLSGNTIYF
TGTGCCAGTAGTATGCGGGGAATCCCTCTCTCTGGAAACACCATATATTTT
>NA|NA|TRBV14|TRBJ2-7|14
CASSQVDAFYEQYF
TGTGCCAGCAGCCAAGTGGACGCGTTCTACGAGCAGTACTTC
>NA|NA|TRBV20-1|TRBJ2-1|11
CSARNRYEQFF
TGCAGTGCTAGAAATCGGTATGAGCAGTTCTTC
>TRBD1|NA|TRBV18|TRBJ1-1|13
CASSSRGYTEAFF
TGTGCCAGCTCGAGCAGGGGGTACACTGAAGCTTTCTTT
>NA|NA|TRBV19|TRBJ2-1|13
CASEAGTYNEQFF
TGTGCCAGTGAGGCAGGGACCTACAATGAGCAGTTCTTC
>NA|NA|TRBV5-4|TRBJ1-1|14
CASTKTGVNTEAFF
TGTGCCAGCACCAAGACCGGGGTCAACACTGAAGCTTTCTTT